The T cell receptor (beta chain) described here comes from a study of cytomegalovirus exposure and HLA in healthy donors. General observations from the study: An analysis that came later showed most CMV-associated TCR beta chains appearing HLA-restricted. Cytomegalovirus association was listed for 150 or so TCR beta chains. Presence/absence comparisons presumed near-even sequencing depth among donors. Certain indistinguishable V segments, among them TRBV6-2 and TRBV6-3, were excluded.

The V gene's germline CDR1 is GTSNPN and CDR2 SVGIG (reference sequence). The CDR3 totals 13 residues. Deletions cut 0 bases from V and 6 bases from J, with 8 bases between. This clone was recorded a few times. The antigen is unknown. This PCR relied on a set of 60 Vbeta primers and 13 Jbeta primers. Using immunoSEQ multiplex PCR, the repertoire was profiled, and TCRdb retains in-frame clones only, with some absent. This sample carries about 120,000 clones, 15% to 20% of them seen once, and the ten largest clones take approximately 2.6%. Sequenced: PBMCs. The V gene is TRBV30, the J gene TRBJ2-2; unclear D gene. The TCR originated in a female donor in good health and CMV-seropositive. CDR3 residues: CAWSVIIPGELFF. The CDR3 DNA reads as TGTGCCTGGAGTGTAATAATCCCCGGGGAGCTGTTTTTT.